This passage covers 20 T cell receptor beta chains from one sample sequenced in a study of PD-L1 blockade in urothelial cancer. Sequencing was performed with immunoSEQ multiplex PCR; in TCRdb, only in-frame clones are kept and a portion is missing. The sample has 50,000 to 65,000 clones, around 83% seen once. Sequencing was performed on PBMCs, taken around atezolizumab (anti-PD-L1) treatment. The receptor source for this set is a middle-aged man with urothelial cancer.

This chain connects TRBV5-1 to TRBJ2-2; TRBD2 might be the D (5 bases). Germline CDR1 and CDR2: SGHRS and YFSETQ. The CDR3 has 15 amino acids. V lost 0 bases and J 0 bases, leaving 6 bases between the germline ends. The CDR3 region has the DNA TGCGCCAGCAGCTTGGGGACTGCGAACACCGGGGAGCTGTTTTTT. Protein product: CASSLGTANTGELFF. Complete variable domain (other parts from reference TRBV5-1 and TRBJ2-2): KAGVTQTPRYLIKTRGQQVTLSCSPISGHRSVSWYQQTPGQGLQFLFEYFSETQRNKGNFPGRFSGRQFSNSRSEMNVSTLELGDSALYLCASSLGTANTGELFFGEGSRLTVL.

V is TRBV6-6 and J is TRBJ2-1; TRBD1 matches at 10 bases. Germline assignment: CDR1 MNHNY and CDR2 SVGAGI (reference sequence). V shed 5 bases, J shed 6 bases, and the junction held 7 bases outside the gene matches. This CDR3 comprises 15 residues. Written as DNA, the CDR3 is TGTGCCAGCAGTCCGGGACAGGGGAACAGCAATGAGCAGTTCTTC. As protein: CASSPGQGNSNEQFF.

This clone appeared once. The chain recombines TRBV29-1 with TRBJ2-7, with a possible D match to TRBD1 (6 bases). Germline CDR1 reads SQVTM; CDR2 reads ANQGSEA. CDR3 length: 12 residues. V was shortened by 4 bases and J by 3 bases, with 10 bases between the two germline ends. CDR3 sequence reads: CSVAQGNYEQYF. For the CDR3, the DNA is TGCAGCGTTGCCCAGGGGAACTACGAGCAGTACTTC.

This CDR3 reads CASLGHIMTEAFF. In DNA form, the CDR3 reads TGTGCCAGTTTGGGACATATAATGACTGAAGCTTTCTTT. The rearrangement uses TRBV19 and TRBJ1-1; a possible D gene is TRBD1 (6 bases). V lost 8 bases and J 5 bases, leaving 15 bases between the germline ends. The CDR3 is made up of 13 amino acids. Germline CDR1 and CDR2: LNHDA and SQIVND (reference sequence). Full variable domain (outside the CDR3, taken from reference TRBV19 and TRBJ1-1): DGGITQSPKYLFRKEGQNVTLSCEQNLNHDAMYWYRQDPGQGLRLIYYSQIVNDFQKGDIAEGYSVSREKKESFPLTVTSAQKNPTAFYLCASLGHIMTEAFFGQGTRLTVV.

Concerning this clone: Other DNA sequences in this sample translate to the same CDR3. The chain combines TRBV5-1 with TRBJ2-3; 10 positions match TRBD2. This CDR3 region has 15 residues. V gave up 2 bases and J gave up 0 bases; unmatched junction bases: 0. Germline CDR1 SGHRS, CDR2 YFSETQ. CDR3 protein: CASSFSGRSTDTQYF. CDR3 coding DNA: TGCGCCAGCAGCTTTAGCGGGAGGAGCACAGATACGCAGTATTTT.

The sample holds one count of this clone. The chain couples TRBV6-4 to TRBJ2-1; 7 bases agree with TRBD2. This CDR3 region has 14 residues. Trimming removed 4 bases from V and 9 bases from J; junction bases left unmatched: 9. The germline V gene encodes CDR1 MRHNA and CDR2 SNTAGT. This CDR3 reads CASSVRLAQGEQFF. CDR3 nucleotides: TGTGCCAGCAGTGTCCGACTAGCCCAGGGTGAGCAGTTCTTC.

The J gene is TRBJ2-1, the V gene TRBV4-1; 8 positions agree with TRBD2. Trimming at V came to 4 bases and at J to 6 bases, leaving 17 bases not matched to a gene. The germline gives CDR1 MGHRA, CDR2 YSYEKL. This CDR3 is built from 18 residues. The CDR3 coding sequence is TGCGCCAGCAGCCGAAAGACGGTGGCGGGAGGTAATGTCAATGAGCAGTTCTTC. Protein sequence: CASSRKTVAGGNVNEQFF.

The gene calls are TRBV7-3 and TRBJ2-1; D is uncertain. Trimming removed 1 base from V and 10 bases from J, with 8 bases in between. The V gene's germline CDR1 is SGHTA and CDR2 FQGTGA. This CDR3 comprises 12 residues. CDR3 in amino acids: CASSLSLGEQFF. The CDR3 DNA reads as TGTGCCAGCAGCTTAAGTTTGGGCGAGCAGTTCTTC.

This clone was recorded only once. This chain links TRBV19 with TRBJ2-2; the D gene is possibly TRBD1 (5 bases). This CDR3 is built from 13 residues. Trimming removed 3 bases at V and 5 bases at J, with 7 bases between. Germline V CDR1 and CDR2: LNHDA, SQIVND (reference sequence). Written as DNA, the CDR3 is TGTGCCAGTAGTATTCGGACAACCGGGGAGCTGTTTTTT. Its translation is CASSIRTTGELFF. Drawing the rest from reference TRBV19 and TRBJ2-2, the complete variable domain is DGGITQSPKYLFRKEGQNVTLSCEQNLNHDAMYWYRQDPGQGLRLIYYSQIVNDFQKGDIAEGYSVSREKKESFPLTVTSAQKNPTAFYLCASSIRTTGELFFGEGSRLTVL.

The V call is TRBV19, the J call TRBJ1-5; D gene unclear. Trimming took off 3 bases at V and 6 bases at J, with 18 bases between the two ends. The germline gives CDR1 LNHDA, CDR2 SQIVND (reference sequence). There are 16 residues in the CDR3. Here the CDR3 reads CASSMGSGGGSQPQHF. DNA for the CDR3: TGTGCCAGTAGTATGGGGTCCGGTGGAGGCTCTCAGCCCCAGCATTTT.

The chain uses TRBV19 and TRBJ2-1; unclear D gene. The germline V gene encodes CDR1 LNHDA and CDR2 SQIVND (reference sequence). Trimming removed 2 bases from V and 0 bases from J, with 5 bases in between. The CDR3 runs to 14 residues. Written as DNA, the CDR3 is TGTGCCAGTAGTATACCGAGCTCCTACAATGAGCAGTTCTTC. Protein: CASSIPSSYNEQFF.

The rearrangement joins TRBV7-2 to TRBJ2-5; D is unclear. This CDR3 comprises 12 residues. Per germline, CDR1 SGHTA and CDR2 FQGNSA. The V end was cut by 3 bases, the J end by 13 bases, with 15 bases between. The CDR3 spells CASSFSSVQWYF. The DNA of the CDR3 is TGTGCCAGCAGCTTTAGTTCCGTTCAATGGTACTTC. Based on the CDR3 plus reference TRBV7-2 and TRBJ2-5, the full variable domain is GAGVSQSPSNKVTEKGKDVELRCDPISGHTALYWYRQSLGQGLEFLIYFQGNSAPDKSGLPSDRFSAERTGGSVSTLTIQRTQQEDSAVYLCASSFSSVQWYFGPGTRLLVL.

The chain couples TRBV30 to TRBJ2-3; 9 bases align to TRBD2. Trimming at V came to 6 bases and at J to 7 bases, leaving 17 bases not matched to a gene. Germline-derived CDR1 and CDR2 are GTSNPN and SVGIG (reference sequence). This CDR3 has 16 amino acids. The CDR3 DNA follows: TGTGCCTGCCGAAGCTCATTTAGCGGGAGTTGGAATACGCAGTATTTT. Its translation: CACRSSFSGSWNTQYF.

In DNA, the CDR3 is TGTGCCGGCGTTAACTTGGGACTTATGAATGAGCAGTTCTTC. Its translation is CAGVNLGLMNEQFF. This chain uses TRBV7-9 with TRBJ2-1; D might be TRBD2 (6 bases). The CDR3 consists of 14 residues. Germline V gene data show CDR1 as SEHNR and CDR2 as FQNEAQ (reference sequence). The V end lost 11 bases, the J end lost 7 bases, and 21 bases lay between the germline ends. Supplemented by reference TRBV7-9 and TRBJ2-1, the full variable domain reads DTGVSQNPRHKITKRGQNVTFRCDPISEHNRLYWYRQTLGQGPEFLTYFQNEAQLEKSRLLSDRFSAERPKGSFSTLEIQRTEQGDSAMYLCAGVNLGLMNEQFFGPGTRLTVL.

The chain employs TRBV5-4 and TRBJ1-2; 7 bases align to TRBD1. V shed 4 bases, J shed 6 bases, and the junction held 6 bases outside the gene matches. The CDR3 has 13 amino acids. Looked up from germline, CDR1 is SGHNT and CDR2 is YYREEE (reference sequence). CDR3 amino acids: CASSQTGVDGYTF. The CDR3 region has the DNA TGTGCCAGCAGCCAAACAGGGGTCGATGGCTACACCTTC.

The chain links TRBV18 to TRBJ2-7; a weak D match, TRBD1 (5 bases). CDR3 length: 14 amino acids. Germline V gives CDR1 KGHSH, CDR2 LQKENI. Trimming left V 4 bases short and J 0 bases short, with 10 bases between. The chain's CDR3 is CASSLETASYEQYF. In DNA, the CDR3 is TGTGCCAGCTCACTGGAGACAGCCTCCTACGAGCAGTACTTC.

CDR3 coding DNA: TGTGCCAGCAGCGTAGAAGGGACAGGGAATGAAAAACTGTTTTTT. Amino acid sequence: CASSVEGTGNEKLFF. The V call is TRBV7-9, the J call TRBJ1-4; 9 positions agree with TRBD1. This CDR3 spans 15 amino acids. Germline V gene sequence: CDR1 SEHNR, CDR2 FQNEAQ (reference sequence). V lost 5 bases, J lost 5 bases, and 6 bases stayed unmatched.

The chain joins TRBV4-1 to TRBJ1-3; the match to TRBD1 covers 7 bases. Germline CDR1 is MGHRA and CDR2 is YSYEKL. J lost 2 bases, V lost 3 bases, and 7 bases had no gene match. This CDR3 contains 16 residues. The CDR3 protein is CASSQRRGLPGNTIYF. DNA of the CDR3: TGCGCCAGCAGCCAGCGGAGGGGGCTGCCTGGAAACACCATATATTTT.

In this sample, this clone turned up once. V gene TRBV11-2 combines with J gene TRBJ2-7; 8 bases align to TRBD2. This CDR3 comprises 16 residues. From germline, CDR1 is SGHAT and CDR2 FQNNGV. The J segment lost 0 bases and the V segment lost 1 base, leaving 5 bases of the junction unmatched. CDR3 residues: CASSLVSSGPSYEQYF. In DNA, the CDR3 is TGTGCCAGCAGCTTAGTGTCTAGCGGGCCCTCCTACGAGCAGTACTTC. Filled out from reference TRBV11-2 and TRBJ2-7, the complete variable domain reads EAGVAQSPRYKIIEKRQSVAFWCNPISGHATLYWYQQILGQGPKLLIQFQNNGVVDDSQLPKDRFSAERLKGVDSTLKIQPAKLEDSAVYLCASSLVSSGPSYEQYFGPGTRLTVT.

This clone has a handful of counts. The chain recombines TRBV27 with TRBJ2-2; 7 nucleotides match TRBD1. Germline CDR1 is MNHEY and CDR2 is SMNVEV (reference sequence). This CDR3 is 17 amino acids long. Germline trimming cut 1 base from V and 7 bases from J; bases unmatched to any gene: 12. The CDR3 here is CASSLLGGARISGELFF. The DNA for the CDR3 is TGTGCCAGCAGTTTATTAGGGGGCGCAAGAATTAGCGGGGAGCTGTTTTTT.